This TCR beta chain is drawn from a study of cytomegalovirus exposure and HLA in healthy donors (TCRdb year 2017). Some background on the complete study: In an earlier analysis of 587 of the donors, roughly 300 Gb of sequence data and 90 million to 130 million unique TCR beta sequences from some 170 million T cells were reported. An early release that covered roughly 600 HLA-typed donors contained 250 to 350 gigabases of sequencing data and about 93 million unique TCR sequences. Of the 398 genotyped donors, over 70% fell in the genetic ancestry cluster associated with self-reported Caucasian donors. The study aimed to test whether signatures of past pathogen exposure could be identified by cataloging public T cell receptors. The T cell repertoires of under 700 subjects were profiled by immunosequencing and related to cytomegalovirus serostatus. Along with the approximately 700-subject first cohort, a separate validation cohort of around 120 different subjects was used. To predict cytomegalovirus infection status, the study brought together high-throughput TCR immunosequencing, statistical association of individual TCRs with disease status, and machine learning. A later analysis re-examined previously published TCR beta repertoires from just over 650 donors and added high-resolution HLA genotyping to investigate patterns of TCR occurrence. In the later analysis, no new phenotypic data were used to find candidate immune exposures; instead, reliance was placed on TCR beta sequences and their occurrence across donors. In an earlier analysis of 550 to 700 of the donors, high-throughput TCR beta sequencing was used to judge whether each TCR beta V gene segment behaved as functional or pseudogenic. Donor age, sex, ethnicity and CMV serostatus were compiled alongside the repertoire data. Genome-wide SNP genotypes for about 65% of the roughly 670 donors were used in a later genetic analysis, which treated that subset as a discovery cohort. All discovery cohort repertoires had been generated using a single sequencing platform. Both class I and class II loci were covered by HLA typing, at four-digit resolution. The number of typed donors differed by locus: about 620-640 for A, B, C, DRB1 and DQB1; 522 for DQA1; 606 for DPA1; and 400 to 480 for DPB1. Roughly 5 DR-DQ haplotypes were handled as single units for association and clustering, since linkage in the cohort was strong. Among roughly 400 genotyped donors of the cohort, an average of around 250,000 unique TCR beta nucleotide sequences was sequenced per donor, of which 15% to 20% were non-productive.

The V end gives up 1 base and the J end 1 base, leaving 0 bases in the junction not matched to a gene. The CDR3 goes from the cysteine to the phenylalanine over 14 residues. CDR3 DNA only is kept here, 42 bases in frame from base 1. Per the germline V gene, KGHSH is the CDR1 and LQKENI is the CDR2. In total, approximately 690 healthy bone marrow donors made up the cohort. All cohort members were sampled while nominally healthy, although unrecorded immune exposures were likely present. The donor tested CMV seronegative and was one of the 352 seronegative cohort members. A peripheral blood sample was collected from each donor, and TCR beta sequencing was performed on peripheral blood mononuclear cells. The Qiagen DNeasy Blood Extraction Kit was used to extract genomic DNA from the blood cell samples. Receptor libraries were prepared by the immunoSEQ multiplex PCR assay. For the multiplex PCR, a mixture combining 60 forward primers for TCR Vbeta segments and 13 reverse primers for TCR Jbeta segments was used. The CDR3 region of rearranged TCR beta genes was amplified from genomic DNA by a multiplex PCR assay. On the Illumina HiSeq System, the amplified TCR beta libraries were sequenced as 87-base-pair reads. Per the authors' processing: A later analysis counted about 80 million unique TCR beta chains across the 650 to 800 repertoires, and some 11 million of these chains were shared by at least two donors. Raw reads were error-corrected and collapsed into unique sequences by a nearest-neighbor algorithm in which closely related sequences were merged to remove PCR and sequencing errors. V, D and J gene segments were assigned by aligning CDR3 sequences to IMGT reference sequences. For a sequence to be retained, at least a six-nucleotide match to both a V gene segment and a J gene segment was required. Rearrangements were classified as productive when the CDR3 lacked stop codons and remained in frame with V and J, and all other rearrangements were classified as non-productive. CDR3 was defined by IMGT convention, running from the second conserved V-encoded cysteine to the conserved J-encoded phenylalanine. Sequences without an unambiguous match to a single V gene segment were excluded from the earlier analysis of a few hundred of the donors. In an earlier analysis of some 590 of the donors, a V segment was called functional when productive rearrangements were above 56.7%, and segregating when the standard deviation between donors exceeded 5%. A statistical classification framework was built to diagnose cytomegalovirus status from the catalog of TCR beta chain sequences. V and J gene assignment, in a later analysis, came from comparing TCR nucleotide sequences with IMGT/GENE-DB human TR gene sequences. A later analysis assigned CDR3 sequences and most-parsimonious VDJ recombination scenarios with the TCRdist pipeline. In a later analysis, each TCR beta chain was defined by its CDR3 amino acid sequence together with its V-gene family, and reads lacking a unique V-gene family were excluded. To address suspected cross-contamination and a sequencing artifact, a later analysis removed around 590 highly shared, low-generation-probability nucleotide sequences. For each public chain, a later analysis derived a clonal expansion index from normalized ranks of inferred template counts within each repertoire. A later analysis computed generation probabilities with a VDJ recombination model fitted to out-of-frame rearrangements, and checked the results against IGoR. A later analysis scored TCR-TCR, TCR-HLA and TCR-CMV co-occurrence with hypergeometric tests, applying a repertoire-size bias correction to TCR pairs. In a later analysis, false discovery rates were estimated by permuting HLA or CMV assignments 20 times. A later analysis grouped co-occurring TCRs with DBSCAN, adding TCRdist sequence similarity when clustering within HLA-allele-positive subsets. Co-occurrence clustering excluded repertoires with fewer than 30,000 or more than 120,000 public chains, plus five with anomalous nucleotide sharing. Not all clones reach the TCRdb copy of this immuneACCESS table, which keeps in-frame sequences only. Checked studies attribute under half of the gap to unresolved V genes and leave the rest unexplained. For V, J and clone size, that table is used; D and trimming come from the DNA. The sample table lists around 64,000 clones, roughly 69% of them with a count of one. 3% of the sample is in the top ten clones.

There are a few counts of this clone. Its binding antigen is unknown. No much larger clone is present one base from it, and per-base qualities are unavailable. Beyond this particular receptor, the publication reports: In a later analysis, several top co-occurrence clusters were reported to appear linked to parvovirus B19, influenza, CMV and Epstein-Barr virus. In a later analysis, TCR association rates were found to vary across HLA loci, with the most associated TCRs seen for DRB1 alleles and the fewest for HLA-C alleles. Roughly 15 rarely observed V segments, including chromosome 9 orphons, were excluded from the earlier analysis of just under 600 of the donors because counts were too low. Because some donors lacked HLA typing at each locus, the association tests relied only on the typed subset. Most TCR sequences were observed very rarely across donors, whereas some public TCRs were present in many individuals. A later analysis found that most CMV-associated TCR beta chains appeared HLA-restricted, with HLA associations seemingly driven largely by CMV exposure. In vitro tests confirmed that a few of the cytomegalovirus-associated TCR beta chains recognize cytomegalovirus antigens. A further reported finding was that TCR beta sequences accurately predicted the HLA-A and HLA-B alleles for most subjects in the first cohort. The study gave a list of 150 to 200 TCR beta chains associated with cytomegalovirus. Compared with the 666-donor mean, donors in an Asian-associated ancestry cluster had fewer N-insertions in productive TCRs, according to a later genetic analysis. It was suggested by the authors that the approach could potentially be generalized to other disease states and immunological phenotypes. Cytomegalovirus status was reported to be diagnosed by the classifier with high specificity and sensitivity in both the original and validation cohorts. A later analysis associated about 17,000 TCR beta sequences with specific HLA alleles at a false discovery rate of 0.05. An association between a missense DCLRE1C variant and V-gene and J-gene trimming of TCR beta chains was found in a later genetic analysis and replicated in an independent cohort. Broadly in line with IMGT annotations, most TCR beta V segments showed up in productive rearrangements about 87% or about 30% of the time in an earlier analysis of about 500 of the donors. Linkage disequilibrium might explain the correlated functional status among segregating V segments, but an unknown experimental factor could not be excluded. Immune exposure information for the cohort was limited to CMV serostatus. The cohort was sequenced for TCR beta chains only, and without alpha or paired-chain data the features that could be detected were limited. Assigning TCR associations to individual alleles was difficult when HLA alleles, especially DR and DQ, strongly co-occurred. Some IMGT-functional V segments, including TRBV6-2 and TRBV6-3, could not be told apart with the 87-base-pair reads, so those segments were excluded. The sequencing pipeline was judged likely to have produced a cluster of highly shared sequence variants as a technical artifact. In a later analysis, HLA-associated TCR beta chains showed more clonal expansion and lower generation probabilities than non-associated chains that were equally common. Sequencing depth was assumed to be roughly uniform across donors in the presence/absence analyses, though that assumption may not hold.

The TCR sequence derives from a woman between 50 and 59 years old in good health and CMV-seronegative. The rearrangement joined TRBV18 to TRBJ2-5, and 7 bases in between align with TRBD1. The material sequenced was PBMCs. The CDR3 amino acid sequence is: CASSPRQGQETQYF. The nucleotide sequence is TGTGCCAGCTCACCACGACAGGGCCAAGAGACCCAGTACTTC.